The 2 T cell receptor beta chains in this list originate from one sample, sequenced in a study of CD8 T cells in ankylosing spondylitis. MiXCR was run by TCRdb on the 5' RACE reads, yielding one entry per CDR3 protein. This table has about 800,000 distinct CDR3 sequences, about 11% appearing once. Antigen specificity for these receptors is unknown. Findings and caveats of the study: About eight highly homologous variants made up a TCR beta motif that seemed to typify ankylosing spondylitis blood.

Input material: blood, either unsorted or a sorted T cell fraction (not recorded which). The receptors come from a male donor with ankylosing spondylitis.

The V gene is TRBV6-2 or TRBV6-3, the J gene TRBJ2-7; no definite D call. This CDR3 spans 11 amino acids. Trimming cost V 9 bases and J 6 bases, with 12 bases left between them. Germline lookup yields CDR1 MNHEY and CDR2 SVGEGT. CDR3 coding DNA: TGTGCCAGTGGCTTTCGGTTCGAGCAGTACTTC. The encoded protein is CASGFRFEQYF.

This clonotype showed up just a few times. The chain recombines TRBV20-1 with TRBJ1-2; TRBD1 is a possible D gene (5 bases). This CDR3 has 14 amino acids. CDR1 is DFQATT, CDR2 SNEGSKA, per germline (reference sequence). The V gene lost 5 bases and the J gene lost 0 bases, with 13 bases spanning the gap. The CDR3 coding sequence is TGCAGTGCTGCCCTCACAGGACCTAACTATGGCTACACCTTC. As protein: CSAALTGPNYGYTF.